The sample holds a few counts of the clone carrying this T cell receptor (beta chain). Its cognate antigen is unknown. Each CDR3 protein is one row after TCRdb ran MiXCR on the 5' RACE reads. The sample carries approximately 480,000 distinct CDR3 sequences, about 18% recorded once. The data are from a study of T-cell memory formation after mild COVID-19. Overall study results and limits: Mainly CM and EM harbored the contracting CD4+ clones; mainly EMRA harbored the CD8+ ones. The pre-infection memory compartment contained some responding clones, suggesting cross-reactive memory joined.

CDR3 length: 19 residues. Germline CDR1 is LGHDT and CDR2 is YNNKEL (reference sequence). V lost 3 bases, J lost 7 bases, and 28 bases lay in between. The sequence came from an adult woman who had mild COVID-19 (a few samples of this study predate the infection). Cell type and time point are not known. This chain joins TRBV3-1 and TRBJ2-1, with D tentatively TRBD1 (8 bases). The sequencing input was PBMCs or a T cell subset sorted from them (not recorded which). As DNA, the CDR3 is TGTGCCAGCAGCCACCGACAGGGGAGACTAGCCCGAGTGGGGAATGAGCAGTTCTTC. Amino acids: CASSHRQGRLARVGNEQFF.